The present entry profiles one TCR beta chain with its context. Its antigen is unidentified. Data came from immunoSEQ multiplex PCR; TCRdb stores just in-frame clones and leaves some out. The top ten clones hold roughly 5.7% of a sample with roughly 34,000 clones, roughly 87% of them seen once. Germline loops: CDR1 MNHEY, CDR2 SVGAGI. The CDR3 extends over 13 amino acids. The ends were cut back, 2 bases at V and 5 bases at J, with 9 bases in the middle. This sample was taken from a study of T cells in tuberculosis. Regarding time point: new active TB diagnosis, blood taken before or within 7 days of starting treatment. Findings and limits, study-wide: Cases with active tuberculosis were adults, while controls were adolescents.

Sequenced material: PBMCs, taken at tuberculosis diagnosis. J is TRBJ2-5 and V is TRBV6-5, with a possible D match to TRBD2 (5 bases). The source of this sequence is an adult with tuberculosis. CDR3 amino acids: CASSYPGLETQYF. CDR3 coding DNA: TGTGCCAGCAGTTACCCGGGATTGGAGACCCAGTACTTC.